This passage covers 20 T cell receptor beta chains from one sample sequenced in a study of cytomegalovirus exposure and HLA in healthy donors. Here immunoSEQ multiplex PCR was the method, and the copy in TCRdb shows in-frame clones only, minus some. There are a few hundred thousand clones in the sample; almost 90% occur only once, and about 2.7% lies in the top ten. The sequencing input was PBMCs. These receptors originate from a woman between 18 and 29 years old in good health and CMV-seronegative.

J is TRBJ2-7 and V is TRBV2, with TRBD1 identical over 7 bases. Trimming at V came to 4 bases and at J to 2 bases, leaving 5 bases not matched to a gene. Per the germline V gene, CDR1 is SNHLY and CDR2 is FYNNEI. The CDR3 consists of 14 residues. The CDR3 loop is CASSAGTDPYEQYF. The CDR3 DNA is TGTGCCAGCAGTGCCGGGACAGACCCCTACGAGCAGTACTTC.

The chain links TRBV5-6 to TRBJ2-2; TRBD1 might be the D (6 bases). Germline CDR1 and CDR2: SGHDT and YYEEEE. The CDR3 consists of 14 residues. The V gene lost 0 bases and the J gene lost 4 bases, with 7 bases spanning the gap. The CDR3 sequence: CASSLGTVTGELFF. CDR3 nucleotides: TGTGCCAGCAGCTTGGGGACAGTCACCGGGGAGCTGTTTTTT.

This clone was recorded only once. The gene calls are TRBV11-2 and TRBJ2-5; a possible D gene is TRBD2 (6 bases). The CDR3 covers 16 residues. V shed 3 bases and J shed 0 bases, with 14 bases lying between them. Germline V CDR1 and CDR2: SGHAT, FQNNGV. The CDR3 DNA follows: TGTGCCAGCAGCTTGTTTAGGGAGGAGTACCAAGAGACCCAGTACTTC. Translated: CASSLFREEYQETQYF.

The V gene is TRBV14, the J gene TRBJ1-2, with D maybe TRBD1 (6 bases). In germline, CDR1 is SGHDN, CDR2 FVKESK. Trimming took 1 base from V and 6 from J, leaving 21 bases between them. This CDR3 region has 17 residues. The CDR3: CASSQVEPGVRGDGYTF. As DNA, the CDR3 is TGTGCCAGCAGCCAAGTCGAGCCAGGGGTGCGTGGAGATGGCTACACCTTC. The full variable domain, completed using reference TRBV14 and TRBJ1-2, is EAGVTQFPSHSVIEKGQTVTLRCDPISGHDNLYWYRRVMGKEIKFLLHFVKESKQDESGMPNNRFLAERTGGTYSTLKVQPAELEDSGVYFCASSQVEPGVRGDGYTFGSGTRLTVV.

The V gene is TRBV5-1, the J gene TRBJ2-3; a possible D gene is TRBD2 (6 bases). CDR3 size: 15 residues. From germline, CDR1 is SGHRS and CDR2 YFSETQ. V was clipped by 3 bases and J by 2 bases, with 13 bases between them. The CDR3 nucleotides are TGCGCCAGCAGCTCAAGACTAGGTCACACAGATACGCAGTATTTT. Amino acid sequence: CASSSRLGHTDTQYF.

The chain is built from TRBV28 and TRBJ2-7, with 7 bases that match TRBD2. V gave up 8 bases and J gave up 7 bases; unmatched junction bases: 17. The CDR3 totals 15 residues. Germline CDR1 MDHEN, CDR2 SYDVKM. CDR3 sequence reads: CASLKISGPRGEQYF. The CDR3 DNA sequence: TGTGCCAGCTTAAAGATTAGCGGGCCTCGTGGAGAGCAGTACTTC.

The chain carries TRBV5-1 and TRBJ2-3; the D is unclear. This CDR3 comprises 14 residues. Trimming took 3 bases from V and 4 from J, leaving 12 bases between them. CDR1 is SGHRS, CDR2 YFSETQ, per germline. The CDR3 sequence: CASSSRVEADTQYF. DNA of the CDR3: TGCGCCAGCAGCTCCCGCGTTGAGGCAGATACGCAGTATTTT.

The J gene is TRBJ2-2, the V gene TRBV28; D call uncertain. The CDR3 is 12 amino acids. Germline CDR1 is MDHEN and CDR2 is SYDVKM. Between the trimmed V and J ends, which lost 8 bases and 1 base, there was a span of 5 bases. The CDR3 bases are TGTGCCAGCTATAGGAACACCGGGGAGCTGTTTTTT. This translates into CASYRNTGELFF.

This clone has only one observation. The CDR3 nucleotides read TGTGCCAGCAGTTTCCGACAGGCCGGGACTGAAGCTTTCTTT. Amino acid sequence: CASSFRQAGTEAFF. V is TRBV6-5 and J is TRBJ1-1, with D tentatively TRBD1 (6 bases). The CDR3 extends over 14 amino acids. Germline assignment: CDR1 MNHEY and CDR2 SVGAGI. The V end was cut by 4 bases, the J end by 5 bases, with 14 bases between.

V and J are TRBV5-4 and TRBJ1-1, with D maybe TRBD1 (5 bases). V lost 4 bases and J 4 bases, leaving 14 bases between the germline ends. Germline values: CDR1 SGHNT, CDR2 YYREEE (reference sequence). This CDR3 spans 14 amino acids. The CDR3 here is CASSKWGVATEAFF. In nucleotides, the CDR3 is TGTGCCAGCAGCAAGTGGGGGGTTGCCACTGAAGCTTTCTTT. Drawing the rest from reference TRBV5-4 and TRBJ1-1, the complete variable domain is ETGVTQSPTHLIKTRGQQVTLRCSSQSGHNTVSWYQQALGQGPQFIFQYYREEENGRGNFPPRFSGLQFPNYSSELNVNALELDDSALYLCASSKWGVATEAFFGQGTRLTVV.

The rearrangement uses TRBV5-1 and TRBJ2-1, with 8 bases matching TRBD1. V gave up 4 bases and J gave up 5 bases; unmatched junction bases: 5. The CDR3 runs 14 residues. Germline V CDR1 and CDR2: SGHRS, YFSETQ. The DNA of the CDR3 is TGCGCCAGCAGCGACAGGGGCCGTCACAATGAGCAGTTCTTC. It yields the protein CASSDRGRHNEQFF.

The J gene is TRBJ1-2, the V gene TRBV6-1, with D hard to call. The length of the CDR3 is 15 residues. CDR1 MNHNS and CDR2 SASEGT come from the germline V gene. V lost 3 bases and J 5 bases, leaving 16 bases between the germline ends. The CDR3 DNA follows: TGTGCCAGCAGTGAGACTCAGAACTCAATTTATGGCTACACCTTC. Translation: CASSETQNSIYGYTF.

The chain combines TRBV29-1 with TRBJ1-4; D possibly corresponds to TRBD1 (5 bases). V lost 2 bases to trimming and J lost 3 bases, with 19 bases between them. CDR1 is SQVTM, CDR2 ANQGSEA, per germline. This CDR3 is 17 amino acids long. The CDR3 DNA sequence: TGCAGCGTTGAAAATAGGCGGGATCTGGGGGCTAATGAAAAACTGTTTTTT. Protein sequence: CSVENRRDLGANEKLFF.

The rearrangement uses TRBV10-1 and TRBJ1-2; unclear D gene. Germline V gene lookup returns CDR1 WNHNN and CDR2 SYGVQD (reference sequence). Between the trimmed V and J ends, which lost 2 bases and 2 bases, there was a span of 6 bases. The length of the CDR3 is 13 residues. CDR3 protein: CASSEGRNYGYTF. The CDR3 DNA reads as TGCGCCAGCAGTGAGGGCAGGAACTATGGCTACACCTTC.

CDR3 residues: CASSSGTAFSSYEQYF. The CDR3, as DNA: TGTGCCAGCAGCTCGGGGACAGCCTTCAGCTCCTACGAGCAGTACTTC. The chain carries TRBV7-9 and TRBJ2-7; TRBD1 matches at 7 bases. Germline lookup yields CDR1 SEHNR and CDR2 FQNEAQ (reference sequence). The V and J ends lost 4 bases and 0 bases, in that order; junction bases with no gene match: 9. There are 16 residues in the CDR3.

The V call is TRBV9, the J call TRBJ2-5, with 13 bases aligning to TRBD2. The germline V gene has CDR1 SGDLS and CDR2 YYNGEE. The CDR3 spans 16 residues. Trimming removed 0 bases from V and 2 bases from J; junction bases left unmatched: 1. Here the CDR3 DNA reads TGTGCCAGCAGCGTAGGGGGACTAGCGGGGCAAGAGACCCAGTACTTC. Its translation: CASSVGGLAGQETQYF. Supplemented by reference TRBV9 and TRBJ2-5, the full variable domain reads DSGVTQTPKHLITATGQRVTLRCSPRSGDLSVYWYQQSLDQGLQFLIQYYNGEERAKGNILERFSAQQFPDLHSELNLSSLELGDSALYFCASSVGGLAGQETQYFGPGTRLLVL.

The chain links TRBV27 to TRBJ2-7; possible D gene TRBD2, 5 bases. The CDR3 extends over 13 amino acids. V dropped 2 bases and J dropped 7 bases, with 12 bases sitting between them. In germline, CDR1 is MNHEY, CDR2 SMNVEV (reference sequence). CDR3 residues: CASSLGRAVEQYF. In nucleotides, the CDR3 is TGTGCCAGCAGTTTAGGGAGAGCGGTTGAGCAGTACTTC.

This chain's CDR3 is CASSYRPQGALYGYTF. CDR3 DNA sequence: TGTGCCAGCAGTTACCGACCTCAGGGGGCTCTCTATGGCTACACCTTC. This rearrangement joins TRBV27 to TRBJ1-2, with 8 bases fitting TRBD1. V shed 4 bases, J shed 4 bases, and the junction held 11 bases outside the gene matches. The CDR3 sequence is 16 residues long. The germline V gene encodes CDR1 MNHEY and CDR2 SMNVEV (reference sequence).

This chain links TRBV6-5 with TRBJ2-7, with D possibly matching TRBD2 (6 bases). Looked up from germline, CDR1 is MNHEY and CDR2 is SVGAGI. V gave up 2 bases and J gave up 2 bases, with 10 bases separating them. The CDR3 consists of 14 residues. CDR3 nucleotides: TGTGCCAGCAGTTACGAAGGAGGGACCTACGAGCAGTACTTC. It translates to CASSYEGGTYEQYF.

V is TRBV2 and J is TRBJ2-7; a possible D gene is TRBD2 (5 bases). Germline CDR1 reads SNHLY; CDR2 reads FYNNEI. The CDR3 has 14 residues. V lost 10 bases, J lost 6 bases, and 22 bases lay in between. The CDR3 loop is CAIIFELDGGEQYF. CDR3 DNA: TGTGCCATAATTTTTGAATTGGACGGAGGCGAGCAGTACTTC.